This section outlines one T cell receptor beta chain sequence together with its context. This record belongs to a study of blood T cell repertoires in COVID-19. The CDR3 is made up of 19 amino acids. V gave up 2 bases and J gave up 7 bases; unmatched junction bases: 17. Germline loops: CDR1 MNHNS, CDR2 SASEGT. TCRdb's copy holds only in-frame clones and misses some; the assay was immunoSEQ multiplex PCR. Of 120,000 or so clones in the sample, 65% to 80% were seen once. The receptor was derived from a human donor with acute or convalescent COVID-19. The donor label of this sample is uncertain. The specimen was peripheral blood. The chain carries TRBV6-1 and TRBJ2-1, with 10 bases that match TRBD2. The CDR3 protein is CASSEIVASGGPGWNEQFF. The CDR3, as DNA: TGTGCCAGCAGTGAAATCGTGGCTAGCGGGGGCCCGGGGTGGAATGAGCAGTTCTTC.